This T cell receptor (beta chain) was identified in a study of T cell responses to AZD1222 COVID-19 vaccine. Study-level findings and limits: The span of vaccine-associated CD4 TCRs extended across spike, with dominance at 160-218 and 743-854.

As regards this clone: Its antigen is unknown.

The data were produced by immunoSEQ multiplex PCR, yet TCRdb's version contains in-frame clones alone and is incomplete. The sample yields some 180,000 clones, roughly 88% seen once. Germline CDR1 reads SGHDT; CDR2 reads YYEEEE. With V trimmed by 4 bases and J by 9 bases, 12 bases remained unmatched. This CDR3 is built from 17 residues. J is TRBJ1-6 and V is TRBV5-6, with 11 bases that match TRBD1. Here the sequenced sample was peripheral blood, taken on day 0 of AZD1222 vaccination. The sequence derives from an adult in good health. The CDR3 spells CASSPKMGTGGFSPLHF. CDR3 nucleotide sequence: TGTGCCAGCAGCCCCAAGATGGGGACAGGGGGATTTTCACCCCTCCACTTT.